This TCR beta chain was documented in a study of patients and donors after allogeneic stem cell transplantation. This clonotype has only a few counts. The CDR3 is made up of 15 amino acids. The germline gives CDR1 MDHEN, CDR2 SYDVKM. The V segment lost 5 bases and the J segment 5 bases; nucleotides outside the gene matches: 11. MiXCR, applied by TCRdb to the RT-PCR reads, yields one record per CDR3 protein. The data contain about 160,000 distinct CDR3 sequences, over 30% of them singletons. The chain couples TRBV28 to TRBJ1-1; 7 nucleotides match TRBD1. This receptor was taken from a human donor who was either an allogeneic HSCT recipient or a stem cell or donor lymphocyte infusion donor (not recorded which). It is not recorded whose cells these are; they may come from a transplant donor. The sequenced material came from blood, either unsorted or a sorted T cell fraction (not recorded which). The CDR3 loop is CASSLLGGRGTEAFF. CDR3 DNA sequence: TGTGCCAGCAGTCTACTCGGGGGCAGGGGGACTGAAGCTTTCTTT.